This TCR beta chain was sequenced during a study of glioma-infiltrating T cells listed by TCRdb under 2016. About the study as a whole: Sequencing of TCR alpha- and beta-chain repertoires was performed on glioma tissue, on non-neoplastic brain tissue, and on matched peripheral blood mononuclear cells. To gauge divergence between tissue and blood T-cell populations, every tissue-infiltrating repertoire was compared against the peripheral blood repertoire from the same patient. The paired cohort comprised three low-grade glioma patients, 7 or 8 primary glioblastoma patients and three non-glioma patients contributing non-neoplastic brain tissue.

As regards this clonotype: The antigen this receptor binds is unknown. Qualities for individual bases were not recorded, and no much larger clone is one base off.

Overall study outcomes, separate from this receptor: Tissue and blood shared very few CDR3 sequences, a result attributed to high CDR3 diversity and limited sampling. The group comparisons were based on small numbers of patients: three non-neoplastic, three low-grade glioma and several glioblastoma patients. VJ-independent divergence between tissue and blood was below expectation in non-neoplastic patients but above expectation in all gliomas, especially low-grade gliomas.

The germline V and J ends show losses of 5 bases and 2 bases respectively, and no gene match explains 5 bases of the junction. Taken from cysteine to phenylalanine, the CDR3 has 15 residues. Of the read, only the CDR3 DNA is kept; its 45 bases are in frame from base 1. CDR1 and CDR2, per the germline V gene, are MNHEY and SVGAGI. The iRepertoire nested amplicon-rescue multiplex PCR (arm-PCR) platform was used to amplify TCR alpha and beta CDR3 regions from RNA. The input for one-step reverse transcription and amplification was about 100-400 ng of tissue mRNA or PBMC total RNA. After bead purification, a secondary multiplex PCR added Illumina adapters, and libraries were gel-purified between 200 and 400 bp. Libraries carried internal 6-nucleotide barcodes used for demultiplexing. Libraries were sequenced on an Illumina MiSeq with 2x220 or 2x250 nucleotide paired-end reads. On the authors' methods: Paired reads were merged with FLASH 1.2.11 and aligned to the GRCh37 human genome with BWA-MEM before extracting TRA and TRB reads. For V and J assignment, an IMGT-derived reference of cassette sequences and CDR3 motifs that included pseudogenes was used. Three-frame translation of reads was performed, and productive CDR3s were defined as those with a C...FGXG motif and no stop codons. A clonotype was defined as a unique combination of a V-J cassette pair and a CDR3 amino acid sequence. Reads were filtered by Hamming distance, with the threshold set by the sequence error rate of each sample in mapped regions. TCRdb trimmed the raw reads at Q25, called clones with MiXCR and kept productive beta chains. Rows matching on CDR3 protein sequence are summarized as one entry with the most common DNA and genes. TCRdb's processing, not the study's, gives the V and J calls here. The sample table contains roughly 120,000 distinct CDR3 sequences; only one count was recorded for about 23% of them. The ten largest clones represent roughly 15% of the sample.

Sequences were obtained from glioma tissue, nonneoplastic brain tissue, or PBMCs (not recorded which). This chain joins TRBV6-5 to TRBJ1-2, with 10 bases aligning to TRBD1. The sequence was obtained from a human donor with low-grade glioma or glioblastoma, undergoing nonglioma brain surgery, or in good health (not recorded which). The CDR3 amino acid sequence is: CASSHMDRGNYGYTF. In nucleotides, the sequence is TGTGCCAGCAGTCATATGGACAGGGGGAACTATGGCTACACCTTC.